The rows below give T cell receptor beta chains drawn from one sample of a study of tumor and adjacent non-tumor tissue in lung cancer. TCRdb re-analysed the multiplex PCR reads in MiXCR, keeping a single row per CDR3 protein. The data show 81,000 or so distinct CDR3 sequences, with 70% to 90% seen just once and 51% held by the top ten. The material sequenced was distant non-tumor lung tissue. The receptors here all came from a man aged 60 to 75 with non-small cell lung cancer. CDR3s include the opening cysteine and the closing phenylalanine or tryptophan. Fields, in order: V gene, CDR3 protein.

TRBV11-1,CVSSLDGQNQETQYF
TRBV28,CASQAQEVGYTF
TRBV7-9,CASSIANRDRPYEQYF
TRBV6-1,CVSSRLGVDTGEQFF
TRBV19,CACSPLTGGLETQYF
TRBV5-1,CASSSGTFLAKNIQYF
TRBV6-1,CASSDNGLPRGGGYNERFF
TRBV6-5,CASSYFWTSGFSYTQYF
TRBV11-2,CASSLAGFLNTGELFF
TRBV20-1,CSAREDGNDQFF
TRBV11-3,CAISLEFAGQEQYSAFF
TRBV5-4,CASSLSSTRRNEQFF
TRBV11-2,CASGSAVGWADAQYF
TRBV11-2,CGCSPTSGANVLTF
TRBV29-1,CSVRLAGEETQNF
TRBV11-3,CASSFYGTSIEQLF
TRBV6-2/TRBV6-3,CGSRSRAKRDTQYF
TRBV11-3,CASSFAGNSPLQF
TRBV4-2,CAVSQLSVAGNQEKLFF
TRBV11-2,CAGSTGHDNNQPQHF
TRBV11-2,CASSYPGGGAYTQYF
TRBV11-3,CASSSLGSGGYRSGELFF
TRBV29-1,CSVAGISGTDSQYF
TRBV11-3,CASSSHLNTEAFF
TRBV12-3/TRBV12-4,CVSSSLTTGELFF
TRBV11-3,CASIHGRSTDTQYF
TRBV4-1,CASRQRRGEGSTEAFF
TRBV10-3,CAISEDGDYGYAF